This TCR beta chain was obtained from a study of type 1 and type 2 diabetes patients. The CDR3 is 14 residues long. Trimming took 7 bases from V and 4 from J; bases not matched to a gene: 8. Standard classification criteria confirmed type 1 or type 2 diabetes in all patients. Genomic DNA was the PCR template. Amplification of the beta chain CDR3 used 30 forward and 13 reverse multiplex primers. TCRdb reprocessed the multiplex PCR reads with MiXCR, giving one entry per CDR3 protein. Found here are fewer than 350,000 distinct CDR3 sequences, roughly 50% of them singletons; the top ten hold around 13%. The TCR was taken from a man aged 18-30 years with type 2 diabetes. J is TRBJ2-3 and V is TRBV12-3 or TRBV12-4, with TRBD2 identical over 7 bases. Source material: peripheral blood mononuclear cells (PBMCs). CDR3 DNA sequence: TGTGCCAGCACCCCGACTAGCTTCGCAGATACGCAGTATTTT. The encoded protein is CASTPTSFADTQYF.